Listed below are T cell receptor beta chains from one sample, sequenced in a study of T cell responses to AZD1222 COVID-19 vaccine. Sequenced by immunoSEQ multiplex PCR; TCRdb stores in-frame clones only, minus some. The table shows 120,000 or so clones, with less than 95% occurring only once. Specimen: peripheral blood, collected on day 0 of AZD1222 vaccination. These receptors were obtained from an adult in good health. Both conserved end residues are part of each CDR3. Each record gives: J gene, V gene, CDR3 protein.

TRBJ1-2,TRBV6-2/TRBV6-3,CASSYTPGGNYGYTF
TRBJ1-1,TRBV24-1,CATSDGMNTEAFF
TRBJ1-2,TRBV23-1,CAIPGHFSGGYTF
TRBJ2-1,TRBV4-1,CASSQGGKAGGYNEQFF
TRBJ1-1,TRBV14,CASSQERYTEAFF
TRBJ1-5,TRBV5-1,CASSPSGQLNQPQHF
TRBJ1-6,TRBV9,CASSPQASSYNSPLHF
TRBJ1-1,TRBV19,CASSTTVNTEAFF
TRBJ2-7,TRBV4-1,CASSQDRISPYEQYF
TRBJ1-2,TRBV6-5,CASTPDRYGYTF
TRBJ2-7,TRBV5-1,CASSVRGYEQYF
TRBJ2-3,TRBV7-2,CASSLGTAPGNTQYF
TRBJ2-1,TRBV18,CASSPEEGPSYNEQFF
TRBJ1-2,TRBV5-6,CASSKSGTPYGYTF
TRBJ1-1,TRBV9,CASSNMNTEAFF
TRBJ2-2,TRBV14,CASSLTGGRTGELFF
TRBJ1-2,TRBV7-9,CASSSNYFGYTF
TRBJ1-5,TRBV10-1,CASSRSGVQPQHF
TRBJ1-1,TRBV9,CASSVEGYTEAFF
TRBJ1-3,TRBV3-1/TRBV3-2,CASSQSCPLHARNTIYF
TRBJ2-7,TRBV6-1,CASSERGTDYEQYF
TRBJ1-6,TRBV7-6,CASSLAGAPDSPLHF
TRBJ2-7,TRBV28,CASSLYGTPTYEQYF
TRBJ2-3,TRBV6-6,CASSRSRGGLYTDTQYF
TRBJ2-3,TRBV9,CASSVAAGEVNTQYF
TRBJ2-7,TRBV27,CASKTQDGYYEQYF
TRBJ1-5,TRBV6-5,CASGGQSSNQPQHF
TRBJ2-5,TRBV24-1,CATSETGLAGTQYF
TRBJ2-1,TRBV20-1,CSARLGEQFF
TRBJ2-2,TRBV28,CASTFLAGLNTGELFF
TRBJ2-3,TRBV29-1,CSVGHRGQTDTQYF
TRBJ1-5,TRBV29-1,CSVIQGYNQPQHF
TRBJ1-5,TRBV7-9,CASSLKSNQPQHF
TRBJ1-1,TRBV23-1,CASCTGGINEAFF
TRBJ2-7,TRBV11-2,CASGNTGQQYF
TRBJ2-2,TRBV2,CASSGQGAGELFF
TRBJ1-1,TRBV12-5,CASGQFRGFRDTEAFF
TRBJ2-1,TRBV7-2,CASSSRLKGNEQFF
TRBJ2-7,TRBV19,CASSSQTSGGSSYEQYF
TRBJ1-5,TRBV2,CASSRQSSNQPQHF
TRBJ1-1,TRBV6-1,CASSEAGGTEAFF
TRBJ1-1,TRBV9,CASSVVGIMNTEAFF
TRBJ1-2,TRBV30,CAWSWQGGYGYTF
TRBJ2-7,TRBV4-1,CASSQEVSSYEQYF
TRBJ2-1,TRBV5-1,CATCSGGAYNEQFF
TRBJ1-2,TRBV12-5,CASGQGRNEHGYTF